Listed here is a single T cell receptor beta chain. Using immunoSEQ multiplex PCR, the repertoire was profiled, and TCRdb retains in-frame clones only, with some absent. The sample has roughly 180,000 clones, roughly 88% seen once. The CDR3 extends over 15 amino acids. The V gene end was trimmed by 8 bases and the J gene end by 0 bases; junction bases not matched to a gene: 3. Germline V gives CDR1 LNHDA, CDR2 SQIVND (reference sequence). This entry comes from a study of blood T cell repertoires in COVID-19. The specimen was peripheral blood. V usage is TRBV19 and J usage is TRBJ1-4; 10 bases are shared with TRBD1. The TCR sequence derives from an elderly man with COVID-19, enrolled during active disease. For the CDR3, the DNA is TGTGCCAGTGGGGACAGGGGTGCAACTAATGAAAAACTGTTTTTT. It encodes CASGDRGATNEKLFF.